This T cell receptor (beta chain) was retrieved from a study of shared clonotypes between healthy human individuals (dated by TCRdb to the early 2020s). Describing the broader study: The cohort comprised a couple of women and a few men aged 18 to 49 years. For each donor, three plates each were used for CD4 naive and CD4 memory, two plates were used for CD8 naive, and one plate was used for CD8 memory. To estimate repertoire size and how much clonotypes are shared between individuals, the study performed deep sequencing of blood TCR repertoires from about five healthy adults. To increase sequencing depth and limit assay-specific biases, TCR repertoire library preparation and sequencing were carried out by different laboratories using diverse techniques. Leukapheresis yielded between about 0.94 and 9.5 billion PBMCs per donor.

TCR CDR3 regions were amplified from genomic DNA by multiplex PCR using the deep immunoSEQ assay. For each cell subset, the extracted genomic DNA was distributed evenly across all wells of several immunoSEQ 96-well plates, and each plate served as one replicate. For sorted subsets, approximately 210 ng of genomic DNA, equivalent to roughly 33,000 T cell genomes, went into each replicate PCR. Purified libraries were measured with a Qubit 3.0 fluorometer, size-checked on a Bioanalyzer 2100, and measured again with the KAPA Library Quantification kit. Every immunoSEQ 96-well plate was sequenced on a dedicated single-read 150-cycle Illumina NextSeq 550 flow cell. As for how the authors treated the data: The immunoSEQ output contained only junctional sequences without quality scores, so filtering could not match that applied to full-length reads. To assign V/J genes and CDR3, sequences were annotated using PyIR, a Python wrapper for IgBLAST v1.9, with IMGT germline references. Reads were filtered out if the reads had weak V/J assignments (E-value above 1e-6), no CDR3, stop codons, out-of-frame junctions, or ambiguous translated residues. V3J clonotypes were defined as sequences sharing the same inferred V gene, J gene, and CDR3 amino acid sequence. The percentage overlap between two repertoires was calculated by dividing the number of shared unique clonotypes by the size of the smaller repertoire. Richness of each repertoire was evaluated using RTK rarefaction, the Chao1 estimator, and Recon v2.1 estimates of unobserved clonotypes. Generation probabilities for all TCRbeta clonotypes obtained by the gDNA method from a handful of donors were computed using OLGA. TCRdb limited this immuneACCESS table to in-frame rearrangements with V and J called. A share of clones is missing; checked studies link under half to unresolved V genes, and the rest is unexplained. The V and J calls and clone size come from that table; D and trimming were worked out from the DNA. This sample lists about 800,000 clones; roughly 96% were detected once. The top ten hold roughly 0.23% of the sample.

For the CD8 naive samples, CD45RO-negative cells were positively selected for CCR7, yielding a CD45RA+CCR7+ population from which TemRA cells were excluded. Donors were healthy HIV-negative adults with no recently reported acute infections or vaccinations. Only Caucasian adults living in Nashville, Tennessee, USA were represented among the donors. Blood was obtained by leukapheresis, after which PBMCs were separated by Ficoll-Histopaque density gradient centrifugation and cryopreserved in liquid nitrogen vapor phase. Analytical flow cytometry was used to check the purity and quantity of each magnetically sorted T cell population. From each sorted fraction, genomic DNA was isolated and quantified by UV absorbance on a Nanodrop 2000c. About this clone: Its antigen is unknown. No much larger clone is present one base from it, and per-base qualities are unavailable.

Study-level results and caveats: Sampling was restricted to blood, and TCR repertoires in tissue are likely to differ from TCR repertoires in blood. Compared with non-shared clonotypes, the clonotypes found in all four sorted-subset donors had higher generation probabilities. Naive subsets generally had larger estimated clonotype richness than memory subsets. The small number of donors limited the genetic and exposure-history diversity represented. Pairwise subsampling led to the expectation that sequencing depth would affect the degree of clonotype sharing among donors. Rarefaction of sorted-subset datasets indicated incomplete sequencing despite the large sequencing depth. When a handful of donors were compared, the shared fraction of clonotypes was about 5% for naive CD4, 3.5% for naive CD8, roughly 2.3% for memory CD4, and roughly 0.43% for memory CD8.

The germline V gene provides CDR1 MGHRA and CDR2 YSYEKL. The CDR3, from cysteine to phenylalanine, totals 18 residues. Left in the record is the CDR3 DNA by itself, 54 bases read in frame from the first base. The V and J ends are trimmed by 4 bases and 0 bases, leaving 19 bases between them. The sequencing input was naive CD8+ T cells sorted from blood. Read against the paper, the sample's cell subset or site label means: CD45RA+CCR7+. This sequence uses TRBV4-1 and TRBJ2-1; tentative D gene TRBD1, with 6 bases matching. The receptor comes from a man between 25 and 39 years old in good health. The DNA reads as follows: TGCGCCAGCAGCCGAACAGGGAATAGCCCGAGCTCCTACAATGAGCAGTTCTTC. This codes for CASSRTGNSPSSYNEQFF.